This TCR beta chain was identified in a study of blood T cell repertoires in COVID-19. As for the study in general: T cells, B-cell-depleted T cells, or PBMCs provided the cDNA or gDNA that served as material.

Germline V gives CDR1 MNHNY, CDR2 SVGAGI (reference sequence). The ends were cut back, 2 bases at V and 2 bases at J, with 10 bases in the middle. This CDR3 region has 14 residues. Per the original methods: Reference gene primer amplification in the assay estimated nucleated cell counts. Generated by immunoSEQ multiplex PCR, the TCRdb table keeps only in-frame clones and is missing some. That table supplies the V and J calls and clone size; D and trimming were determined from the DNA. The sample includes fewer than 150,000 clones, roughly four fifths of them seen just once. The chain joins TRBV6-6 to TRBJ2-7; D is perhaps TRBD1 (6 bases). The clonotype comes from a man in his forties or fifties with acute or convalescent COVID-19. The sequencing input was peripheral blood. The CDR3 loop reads CASSYQDSPYEQYF. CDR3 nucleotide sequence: TGTGCCAGCAGTTACCAGGACAGCCCCTACGAGCAGTACTTC.